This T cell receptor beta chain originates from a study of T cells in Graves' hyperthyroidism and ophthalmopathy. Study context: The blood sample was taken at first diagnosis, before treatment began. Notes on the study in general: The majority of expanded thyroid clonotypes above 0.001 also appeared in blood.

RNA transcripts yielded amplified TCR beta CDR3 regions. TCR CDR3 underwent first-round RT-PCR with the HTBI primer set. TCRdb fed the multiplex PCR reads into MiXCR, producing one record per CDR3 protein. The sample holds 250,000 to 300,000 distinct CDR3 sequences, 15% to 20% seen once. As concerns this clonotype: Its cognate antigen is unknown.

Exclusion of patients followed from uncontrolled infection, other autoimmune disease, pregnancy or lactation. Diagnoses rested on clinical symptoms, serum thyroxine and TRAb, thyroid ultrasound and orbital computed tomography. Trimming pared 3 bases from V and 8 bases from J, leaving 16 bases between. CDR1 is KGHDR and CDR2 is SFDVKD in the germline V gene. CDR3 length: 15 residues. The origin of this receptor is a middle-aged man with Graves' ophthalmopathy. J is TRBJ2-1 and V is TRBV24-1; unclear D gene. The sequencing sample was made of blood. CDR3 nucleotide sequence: TGTGCCACCAGTGATACCCGAAACAATCCCCATGAGCAGTTCTTC. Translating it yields CATSDTRNNPHEQFF.